The present TCR beta chain was sequenced within a study of T cells in Graves' hyperthyroidism and ophthalmopathy (dated by TCRdb to about 2019). At the level of the whole study: Peripheral blood was collected at initial diagnosis, before any treatment. The roughly 91 discovery patients were randomly divided into training and test sets at a 7:3 ratio. Following sampling, methimazole starting at 30 mg daily was given to hyperthyroidism patients, and high-dose intravenous methylprednisolone was given to ophthalmopathy patients. Thyroid tissue and blood T-cell repertoires from several Graves' hyperthyroidism patients were also compared in the study. The paper reports TCR Vbeta CDR3 sequencing of 135 peripheral blood samples: around 45 ophthalmopathy, roughly 74 hyperthyroidism and around 17 progressor patients. To identify TCR V-J signatures that set the groups apart, the researchers used a discovery cohort of more than 95 patients, made up of under 45 with Graves' ophthalmopathy and some 56 with stable Graves' hyperthyroidism. Whether ophthalmopathy could be predicted prospectively was tested in an independent validation cohort made up of some 20 hyperthyroidism patients plus 17 patients who later progressed to ophthalmopathy. The full study reports these points: Most expanded thyroid clonotypes (frequency above 0.001) were also found in blood, which suggests that blood repertoires may mirror thyroid immune responses. A model built on a 13 V-J signature distinguished ophthalmopathy from stable hyperthyroidism, reaching about 88% sensitivity and 81.08% specificity in cross-validation and 80%/75% in testing. No statistical method was used to set the sample size in advance, and investigators knew the group allocation. In validation, progression to ophthalmopathy was predicted by the model with 65% to 71% sensitivity and 72.22% specificity, a median of approximately 7.1 months before onset.

For CDR1 and CDR2, the germline V gene lists SGDLS and YYNGEE. V loses 2 bases, J loses 6 bases, and the germline ends lie 12 bases apart. The CDR3 has 14 amino acids, counting the end cysteine and phenylalanine. Only the CDR3 region is kept as DNA, spanning 42 bases read in frame from base 1. Hyperthyroidism patients were aged 18 to 65 years and newly diagnosed, with disease duration of less than 2 months. Exclusion was applied to patients with uncontrolled infections, other autoimmune diseases, pregnancy or lactation. Diagnoses relied on clinical symptoms, serum thyroxine and TRAb, thyroid ultrasound and orbital computed tomography. Blood from progressor patients was drawn when they were first diagnosed with hyperthyroidism, before any ophthalmopathy symptoms appeared. PBMCs were isolated from about 10 ml of fresh peripheral blood by Ficoll-Paque density gradient centrifugation. Progressor patients were first diagnosed with Graves' hyperthyroidism and then developed ophthalmopathy during follow-up. Total RNA was extracted using Trizol reagent, and RNA quality was assessed on an Agilent 2100 Bioanalyzer.

The TCR beta CDR3 regions were amplified from RNA transcripts. For the first round of RT-PCR on the TCR CDR3, the HTBI primer set was used together with the Qiagen OneStep RT-PCR kit. Libraries were constructed in a second round of multiplex PCR, after which size selection and purification were performed. Paired-end sequencing of the libraries was performed with 100 bp reads on an Illumina HiSeq2000. The original pipeline was this. SOAPnuke was used to process the raw data, removing reads that contained adapters or uncalled bases, had a mean Phred below 15, or lacked an exact match to the constant primer or identifier. COPE v1.2.5 was used to merge the high-quality paired reads, and each unique nucleotide sequence was defined as a clonotype. MiTCR v1.1 was used to align clonotypes to the IMGT TRBV, TRBD and TRBJ reference segments. Analysis was restricted to V-J combinations with a frequency above 0.0001, which covered 99.2% of repertoires. The TCS score was defined as F50 (clonal expansion) divided by E x V (chaos), with BLOSUM62-based TCRdist calculated between CDR3 peptides within each V-J. Welch's t-statistics and random forest reduced 500 to 550 V-J features to 10 to 15, which were used in a naive Bayes classifier (R e1071). TCRdb redid the processing of the public reads, applying fastp at Q25 and MiXCR, and retained in-frame beta chains. When rows share a CDR3 protein, they turn into one entry using the most common DNA and genes. TCRdb's processing, not the authors', yielded these V and J calls. The sample has approximately 370,000 distinct CDR3 sequences on record, approximately 18% of them singletons. The ten largest clones take up approximately 33% of the sample.

Comment on this clonotype: No antigen is known for it. Base qualities are not recorded, but no much larger clone differs from it by a single base.

The sequence joins TRBV9 to TRBJ1-5; no D gene can be assigned with confidence. Sequencing input: blood. The clonotype comes from a woman younger than 45 with Graves' hyperthyroidism that later progressed to Graves' ophthalmopathy. DNA sequence: TGTGCCAGCAGCGTGACGGAATCATTTCAGCCCCAGCATTTT. It encodes CASSVTESFQPQHF.